A selection of T cell receptor beta chains follows, all from one sample in a study of cytomegalovirus exposure and HLA in healthy donors. The repertoire was sequenced with immunoSEQ multiplex PCR; TCRdb's copy has only in-frame clones and lacks some. The table lists some 110,000 clones, approximately 88% of them singletons. Specimen: PBMCs. Receptors were obtained from a man in his late teens or twenties in good health and CMV-seronegative. Both conserved end residues are part of each CDR3. A D gene is named only where the DNA matches it firmly. Size is stated for part of the rows, as once, few or many counts, or as a class when the clone is expanded.

abundance	v_gene	j_gene	d_gene	CDR3nt	CDR3aa
NA	TRBV6-5	TRBJ1-1	NA	TGTGCCAGCAGTTACTTCGACAGGTCGAACACTGAAGCTTTCTTT	CASSYFDRSNTEAFF
NA	TRBV28	TRBJ1-2	NA	TGTGCCAGCCTGATCGGGAACTATGGCTACACCTTC	CASLIGNYGYTF
NA	TRBV5-1	TRBJ2-5	TRBD1	TGCGCCAGCAGCCCCGGGACAGCCCAAGAGACCCAGTACTTC	CASSPGTAQETQYF
few	TRBV27	TRBJ1-5	NA	TGTGCCAGCGGCGTCGGAGGACAGCCCCAGCATTTT	CASGVGGQPQHF
NA	TRBV7-2	TRBJ2-1	TRBD1	TGTGCCAGCAGCTTTACAGGGGGACCAAGAAATGAGCAGTTCTTC	CASSFTGGPRNEQFF
NA	TRBV11-2	TRBJ2-3	NA	TGTGCCAGCAGCTTATGGGACCGGGACTCTAGCACAGATACGCAGTATTTT	CASSLWDRDSSTDTQYF
NA	TRBV27	TRBJ2-3	NA	TGTGCCAGCAGTTCTCGTAAAAGCACAGATACGCAGTATTTT	CASSSRKSTDTQYF
NA	TRBV27	TRBJ1-3	NA	TGTGCCAGCAGTGCTACAGGGTTGCCTGGAAACACCATATATTTT	CASSATGLPGNTIYF
NA	TRBV4-3	TRBJ1-5	TRBD1	TGCGCCAGCAGCCAAGATCTGCGGACAGGGCTTCAGCCCCAGCATTTT	CASSQDLRTGLQPQHF
NA	TRBV5-1	TRBJ2-7	TRBD1	TGCGCCAGCAGCCCAAGGACAGGAACCTACGAGCAGTACTTC	CASSPRTGTYEQYF
NA	TRBV28	TRBJ1-5	NA	TGTGCCAGCAGTGTAACAGGGAAGCCCCAGCATTTT	CASSVTGKPQHF
NA	TRBV28	TRBJ2-7	NA	TGTGCCAGCAGTTTATGGCGGCGAAACGAGCAGTACTTC	CASSLWRRNEQYF
NA	TRBV12-5	TRBJ1-4	TRBD1	TGTGCTAGTGTTAATCTTATATTCGGGACAGATGCAACTAATGAAAAACTGTTTTTT	CASVNLIFGTDATNEKLFF
NA	TRBV6-4	TRBJ2-1	TRBD1	TGTGCCAGCAGTAAAGAACAGGGGTACAATGAGCAGTTCTTC	CASSKEQGYNEQFF
once	TRBV14	TRBJ2-7	NA	TGTGCCAGCAGCTCTGGACTCGTCTGGGAGGAGCAGTACTTC	CASSSGLVWEEQYF